Shown below are 20 T cell receptor beta chains from a single sample sequenced in a study of T cell repertoires in cytomegalovirus infection. For these TCRs, the target antigens are not known. TCRdb used MiXCR to reprocess the reads, holding one entry per CDR3 protein. The repertoire holds about 830,000 distinct CDR3 sequences, 32% seen once, with approximately 13% in the top ten. The sample was cultured CD8+ T cells from PBMCs, taken from culture after CMV antigen stimulation. All receptors come from a human donor in good health (CMV status not recorded). Some clones in this sample may be carry-over from other donors' samples.

This chain uses TRBV7-6 with TRBJ1-1; TRBD1 might be the D (6 bases). The ends were cut back, 4 bases at V and 0 bases at J, with 15 bases in the middle. The CDR3 has 16 residues. Per the germline V gene, CDR1 is SGHVS and CDR2 is FNYEAQ. CDR3 bases: TGTGCCAGCAGCTCGTCCGGGGGCGGCATGAACACTGAAGCTTTCTTT. Translation: CASSSSGGGMNTEAFF.

To note about this clonotype: Possible read error: a much larger clone is one base away. V and J are TRBV7-6 and TRBJ2-3; the D gene is possibly TRBD2 (6 bases). Deletions cut 4 bases from V and 2 bases from J, with 16 bases between. CDR1 and CDR2 from the germline V gene are SGHVS and FNYEAQ. This CDR3 region has 16 residues. CDR3 in DNA: TGTGCCAGCAGCTCTTTAGCGGTGGACTCCACAGATACGCAGTATTTT. Encoded protein: CASSSLAVDSTDTQYF.

This clonotype showed up just once. The J gene is TRBJ1-6, the V gene TRBV4-1; TRBD1 agrees at 7 bases. With 3 bases clipped from V and 5 bases from J, the junction kept 4 bases outside the gene matches. The CDR3 contains 15 residues. Germline loops: CDR1 MGHRA, CDR2 YSYEKL. This CDR3 reads CASSQGTVDNSPLHF. CDR3 in DNA: TGCGCCAGCAGCCAGGGGACAGTAGATAATTCACCCCTCCACTTT.

The gene calls are TRBV19 and TRBJ1-1; possibly TRBD1 for D (6 bases). Germline lookup yields CDR1 LNHDA and CDR2 SQIVND (reference sequence). This CDR3 region has 12 residues. The V end was cut by 6 bases, the J end by 8 bases, with 13 bases between. CDR3 sequence: CASSPDRLEAFF. In nucleotides, the CDR3 is TGTGCCAGTAGCCCGGACAGACTAGAAGCTTTCTTT.

A few counts support this clonotype. The chain is built from TRBV29-1 and TRBJ1-1; D gene uncertain. The V gene's germline CDR1 is SQVTM and CDR2 ANQGSEA. This CDR3 is 16 amino acids long. Trimming pared 1 base from V and 0 bases from J, leaving 15 bases between. This CDR3 is CSVEGGSGGLNTEAFF. CDR3 coding DNA: TGCAGCGTTGAAGGAGGGTCCGGAGGTCTGAACACTGAAGCTTTCTTT.

This clonotype was detected a few times. This chain connects TRBV6-1 to TRBJ2-1; 9 positions agree with TRBD1. V trimming: 6 bases; J trimming: 8 bases; junction bases outside the gene matches: 8. The CDR3 is 14 residues long. Germline CDR1 reads MNHNS; CDR2 reads SASEGT. The DNA of the CDR3 is TGTGCCAGCAGACCCGGGACAGGGTTCCATGAGCAGTTCTTC. Translated, it gives CASRPGTGFHEQFF.

This chain uses TRBV6-2 or TRBV6-3 with TRBJ1-1; unclear D gene. Germline V gene data show CDR1 as MNHEY and CDR2 as SVGEGT. V lost 0 bases and J 2 bases, leaving 10 bases between the germline ends. The CDR3 sequence is 15 residues long. CDR3 amino acids: CASSYSIPPNTEAFF. The CDR3 DNA reads as TGTGCCAGCAGTTACTCGATCCCCCCCAACACTGAAGCTTTCTTT.

This clonotype showed up many times. The chain employs TRBV7-2 and TRBJ1-4; D remains unclear. Germline V gene lookup returns CDR1 SGHTA and CDR2 FQGNSA. The CDR3 sequence is 15 residues long. The V gene lost 2 bases and the J gene lost 13 bases, with 20 bases spanning the gap. The CDR3 region has the DNA TGTGCCAGCAGCTTAACTTTGGGTTCCCCGGTAGGACTGTTTTTT. This gives the protein CASSLTLGSPVGLFF. Using reference TRBV7-2 and TRBJ1-4 for the parts outside the CDR3, the full variable domain is GAGVSQSPSNKVTEKGKDVELRCDPISGHTALYWYRQSLGQGLEFLIYFQGNSAPDKSGLPSDRFSAERTGGSVSTLTIQRTQQEDSAVYLCASSLTLGSPVGLFFGSGTQLSVL.

The rearrangement links TRBV7-8 to TRBJ2-7; D ambiguous. Germline V gives CDR1 SGHVS, CDR2 FQNEAQ. V lost 1 base to trimming and J lost 2 bases, with 6 bases between them. This CDR3 has 13 residues. DNA of the CDR3: TGTGCCAGCAGCTTAGTCAGGACCTACGAGCAGTACGTC. Its protein product is CASSLVRTYEQYV.

The chain recombines TRBV20-1 with TRBJ2-7; weak D call: TRBD1 (6 bases). The V gene's germline CDR1 is DFQATT and CDR2 SNEGSKA (reference sequence). CDR3 length: 13 amino acids. Between the trimmed V and J ends, which lost 3 bases and 3 bases, there was a span of 12 bases. In nucleotides, the CDR3 is TGCAGTGCTAGGAGGGACAAGGACTACGAGCAGTACGTC. It codes for CSARRDKDYEQYV.

The rearrangement joins TRBV12-3 or TRBV12-4 to TRBJ2-5; 7 nucleotides align to TRBD2. The CDR3 length is 16 residues. Trimming took 5 bases from V and 7 from J; bases not matched to a gene: 16. CDR3 DNA sequence: TGTGCCAGCAGTCCCCTGACTAGCCGTGAACAGTGGACCCAGTACTTC. This gives the protein CASSPLTSREQWTQYF.

A few counts support this clonotype. The rearrangement links TRBV6-2 or TRBV6-3 to TRBJ2-5; 8 bases line up with TRBD1. The junction had 12 bases not matched to a gene; V was cut back by 6 bases and J by 3 bases. The CDR3 spans 16 residues. Germline assignment: CDR1 MNHEY and CDR2 SVGEGT. The DNA of the CDR3 is TGTGCCAGCAGCTATCTCGGACAGGGATGGGAAGAGACCCAGTACTTC. This gives the protein CASSYLGQGWEETQYF.

The chain is built from TRBV12-5 and TRBJ2-1; the D gene is possibly TRBD2 (5 bases). Germline CDR1 LGHNT, CDR2 FRNRAP. CDR3 size: 17 residues. V was clipped by 3 bases and J by 4 bases, with 19 bases between them. CDR3 amino acids: CASGFLTDGVTYNEQFF. As DNA, the CDR3 is TGTGCTAGTGGTTTCCTCACGGACGGGGTAACTTACAATGAGCAGTTCTTC.

This chain joins TRBV5-4 and TRBJ1-1, with TRBD1 matching over 8 bases. Germline CDR1 reads SGHNT; CDR2 reads YYREEE (reference sequence). This CDR3 comprises 13 residues. With V trimmed by 4 bases and J by 6 bases, 5 bases remained unmatched. This CDR3 is CASSAGQGAEAFF. The CDR3 region has the DNA TGTGCCAGCAGCGCAGGACAGGGTGCTGAAGCTTTCTTT.

Regarding this clonotype: One end of the junction varies from germline; a read error may be responsible. The chain links TRBV4-3 to TRBJ2-1; 9 nucleotides align to TRBD2. This CDR3 spans 15 amino acids. CDR1 LGHNA and CDR2 YSLEER come from the germline V gene. CDR3 nucleotides: TGCGCCAGCAGCCAAGGTGCGGGGGGGTACAATGAGCTGTTCTTC. Translated, it gives CASSQGAGGYNELFF.

The rearrangement uses TRBV29-1 and TRBJ1-1, with a possible D match to TRBD1 (5 bases). This CDR3 is 13 amino acids long. Trimming cost V 4 bases and J 0 bases, with 9 bases left between them. Germline V CDR1 and CDR2: SQVTM, ANQGSEA. CDR3 sequence reads: CSVGPGVNTEAFF. The CDR3 DNA follows: TGCAGCGTTGGGCCGGGGGTGAACACTGAAGCTTTCTTT. The entire variable domain, with the rest obtained from reference TRBV29-1 and TRBJ1-1, is as follows: SAVISQKPSRDICQRGTSLTIQCQVDSQVTMMFWYRQQPGQSLTLIATANQGSEATYESGFVIDKFPISRPNLTFSTLTVSNMSPEDSSIYLCSVGPGVNTEAFFGQGTRLTVV.

The V call is TRBV7-4, the J call TRBJ1-6; a weak D match, TRBD1 (5 bases). CDR3 length: 15 residues. Trimming left V 6 bases short and J 13 bases short, with 22 bases between. CDR1 is SGHVT, CDR2 SQSDAQ, per germline. CDR3 in DNA: TGTGCCAGCAGTTTTTTCGGAGGGGTAGAGTCTCCCCTCCACTTT. Its protein product is CASSFFGGVESPLHF.

This clonotype has just a few counts. V is TRBV9 and J is TRBJ1-1; D is uncertain. Germline lookup yields CDR1 SGDLS and CDR2 YYNGEE. V dropped 4 bases and J dropped 0 bases, with 13 bases sitting between them. CDR3 length: 15 residues. The DNA of the CDR3 is TGTGCCAGCAGCCCCAGTGGGAGTCTGAACACTGAAGCTTTCTTT. This sequence encodes CASSPSGSLNTEAFF.

This clonotype occurred many times. The CDR3 reads CASSNPGTGFETQYF. CDR3 coding DNA: TGTGCCAGCAGCAACCCTGGGACAGGATTTGAGACCCAGTACTTC. This chain connects TRBV7-2 to TRBJ2-5, with 8 bases aligning to TRBD1. J gave up 5 bases and V 5 bases, and 10 bases lay outside the gene matches. This CDR3 has 15 amino acids. In germline, CDR1 is SGHTA, CDR2 FQGNSA. Supplemented by reference TRBV7-2 and TRBJ2-5, the full variable domain reads GAGVSQSPSNKVTEKGKDVELRCDPISGHTALYWYRQSLGQGLEFLIYFQGNSAPDKSGLPSDRFSAERTGGSVSTLTIQRTQQEDSAVYLCASSNPGTGFETQYFGPGTRLLVL.

Many counts were recorded for this clonotype. This chain joins TRBV7-8 and TRBJ2-7, with no clear D. V gave up 2 bases and J gave up 7 bases, with 18 bases separating them. Germline loops: CDR1 SGHVS, CDR2 FQNEAQ. The CDR3 is made up of 15 amino acids. For the CDR3, the DNA is TGTGCCAGCAGCTTACTTCCGGGCGCTTCAACGGAGCAGTACGTC. This gives the protein CASSLLPGASTEQYV.